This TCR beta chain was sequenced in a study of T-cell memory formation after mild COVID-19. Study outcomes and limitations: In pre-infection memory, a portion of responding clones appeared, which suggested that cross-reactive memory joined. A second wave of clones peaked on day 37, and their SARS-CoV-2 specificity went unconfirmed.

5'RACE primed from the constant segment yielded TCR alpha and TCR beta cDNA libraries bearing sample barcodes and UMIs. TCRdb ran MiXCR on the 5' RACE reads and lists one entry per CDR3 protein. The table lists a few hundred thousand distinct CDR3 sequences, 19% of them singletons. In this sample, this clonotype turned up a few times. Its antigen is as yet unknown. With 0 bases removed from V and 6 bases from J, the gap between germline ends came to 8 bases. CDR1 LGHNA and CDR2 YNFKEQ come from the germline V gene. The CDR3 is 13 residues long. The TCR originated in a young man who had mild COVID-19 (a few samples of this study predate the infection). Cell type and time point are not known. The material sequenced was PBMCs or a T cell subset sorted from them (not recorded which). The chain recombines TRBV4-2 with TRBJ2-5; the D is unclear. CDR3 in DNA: TGTGCCAGCAGCCAAGATCAAGCCCAGACCCAGTACTTC. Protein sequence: CASSQDQAQTQYF.